The present T cell receptor beta chain was sequenced within a study of patients and donors after allogeneic stem cell transplantation. TCRdb reprocessed the RT-PCR reads via MiXCR and lists one record per CDR3 protein. Of about 110,000 distinct CDR3 sequences in the sample, around 33% are singletons; the top ten hold under 30%. The CDR3 runs to 14 residues. V shed 5 bases, J shed 4 bases, and the junction held 5 bases outside the gene matches. Germline CDR1 and CDR2: SGHAT and FQNNGV. Material for sequencing was blood, either unsorted or a sorted T cell fraction (not recorded which). This chain links TRBV11-2 with TRBJ2-5; 9 bases are shared with TRBD1. The clonotype originates from a human donor who was either an allogeneic HSCT recipient or a stem cell or donor lymphocyte infusion donor (not recorded which). It is not recorded whose cells these are; they may come from a transplant donor. The CDR3 nucleotides read TGTGCCAGCAGCACCGACAGGGGGAGAGAGACCCAGTACTTC. It specifies CASSTDRGRETQYF.